The 5 T cell receptor beta chains presented below share a single source sample, sequenced in a study of blood T cell repertoires in COVID-19. Assay: immunoSEQ multiplex PCR; the TCRdb copy retains only in-frame clones and omits some. The sample carries 30,000 to 35,000 clones, around 73% recorded once. The sequenced sample was peripheral blood. The receptor set was obtained from a woman aged 60 to 75 with acute or convalescent COVID-19.

The CDR3 nucleotides read TGTGCCAGCAGTTTAGCCCCGAGGCTAGCGCCCAATGAGCAGTTCTTC. This translates into CASSLAPRLAPNEQFF. V is TRBV28 and J is TRBJ2-1; tentative D call: TRBD2 (6 bases). V lost 2 bases, J lost 6 bases, and 17 bases lay in between. Germline CDR1 and CDR2: MDHEN and SYDVKM. This CDR3 comprises 16 residues.

The chain carries TRBV18 and TRBJ1-1; tentative D call: TRBD1 (6 bases). The CDR3 is 16 amino acids. Trimming cost V 6 bases and J 6 bases, with 23 bases left between them. Germline CDR1 and CDR2: KGHSH and LQKENI. The CDR3 coding sequence is TGTGCCAGCTCCCGGGGCATACAGGGTTCTTTGCCTGAAGCTTTCTTT. Protein: CASSRGIQGSLPEAFF.

The chain employs TRBV4-1 and TRBJ1-2; D is perhaps TRBD1 (5 bases). There are 15 residues in the CDR3. V lost 2 bases, J lost 2 bases, and 12 bases lay in between. Germline CDR1 reads MGHRA; CDR2 reads YSYEKL. CDR3 loop: CASSQPRGGNYGYTF. In DNA form, the CDR3 reads TGCGCCAGCAGCCAACCCCGGGGGGGGAACTATGGCTACACCTTC.

The V gene is TRBV6-2 or TRBV6-3, the J gene TRBJ1-5; possibly TRBD1 for D (6 bases). V was shortened by 0 bases and J by 4 bases, with 10 bases between the two germline ends. CDR3 length: 15 residues. Germline V gene sequence: CDR1 MNHEY, CDR2 SVGEGT. The CDR3 is CASSYSGGTNQPQHF. CDR3 coding DNA: TGTGCCAGCAGTTACTCAGGGGGAACTAATCAGCCCCAGCATTTT.

This clone was detected only once. The V gene is TRBV2, the J gene TRBJ2-2, with D perhaps TRBD1 (6 bases). Germline-derived CDR1 and CDR2 are SNHLY and FYNNEI. The ends were cut back, 5 bases at V and 6 bases at J, with 16 bases in the middle. The CDR3 loop spans 15 amino acids. The CDR3 region has the DNA TGTGCCAGCAGTACAGGGATGAGGGTGCCCGGGGAGCTGTTTTTT. Residues: CASSTGMRVPGELFF.